Shown below are 22 T cell receptor beta chains from a single sample sequenced in a study of T cell responses to AZD1222 COVID-19 vaccine. Sequencing was performed with immunoSEQ multiplex PCR; in TCRdb, only in-frame clones are kept and a portion is missing. Of more than 150,000 clones listed, about 93% are singletons. The material was peripheral blood, obtained 28 days after the second AZD1222 dose. The receptors come from an adult who received the AZD1222 COVID-19 vaccine.

V is TRBV4-3 and J is TRBJ2-3; the D is unclear. Germline V gene lookup returns CDR1 LGHNA and CDR2 YSLEER. The CDR3 spans 15 residues. V gave up 0 bases and J gave up 2 bases, with 9 bases separating them. Here the CDR3 reads CASSQDRLVTDTQYF. The CDR3 DNA sequence: TGCGCCAGCAGCCAAGATCGGCTTGTCACAGATACGCAGTATTTT.

This clone was counted once. This sequence joins TRBV2 and TRBJ2-7; the match to TRBD2 covers 8 bases. The V gene end was trimmed by 0 bases and the J gene end by 1 base; junction bases not matched to a gene: 2. The CDR3 is 15 residues long. CDR1 SNHLY and CDR2 FYNNEI come from the germline V gene. CDR3 region: CASSEATSGSYEQYF. In DNA form, the CDR3 reads TGTGCCAGCAGTGAAGCTACTAGCGGATCCTACGAGCAGTACTTC. Drawing the rest from reference TRBV2 and TRBJ2-7, the complete variable domain is EPEVTQTPSHQVTQMGQEVILRCVPISNHLYFYWYRQILGQKVEFLVSFYNNEISEKSEIFDDQFSVERPDGSNFTLKIRSTKLEDSAMYFCASSEATSGSYEQYFGPGTRLTVT.

As to this clone: Germline and junction disagree at one end, which may indicate a read error. The gene calls are TRBV28 and TRBJ1-1; no clear D. The CDR3 length is 13 residues. CDR1 is MDHEN, CDR2 SYDVKM, per germline. CDR3 loop: CASGFFPDTEAFF. CDR3 bases: TGTGCCAGCGGTTTTTTTCCGGACACTGAAGCTTTCTTT.

This rearrangement joins TRBV15 to TRBJ1-6; tentatively, D is TRBD1 (6 bases). The CDR3 covers 15 residues. V lost 4 bases and J 7 bases, leaving 14 bases between the germline ends. Germline V gives CDR1 LNHNV, CDR2 YYDKDF (reference sequence). CDR3 nucleotide sequence: TGTGCCACCAGCATCCCACAGGGTGGAAATTCACCCCTCCACTTT. Translated: CATSIPQGGNSPLHF.

The CDR3 is CASSLYTASGETQYF. CDR3 bases: TGTGCCAGCAGCCTCTACACAGCCAGCGGAGAGACCCAGTACTTC. J is TRBJ2-5 and V is TRBV5-4, with D possibly TRBD2 on 5 matching bases. The CDR3 has 15 residues. Germline CDR1 is SGHNT and CDR2 is YYREEE (reference sequence). Trimming shortened V by 4 bases and J by 4 bases, and 17 bases separated the two germline ends.

The V call is TRBV27, the J call TRBJ1-6; D not certain. V shed 10 bases and J shed 8 bases, with 21 bases lying between them. The length of the CDR3 is 15 residues. Germline V gene lookup returns CDR1 MNHEY and CDR2 SMNVEV (reference sequence). In nucleotides, the CDR3 is TGTGCCATCATTTTTTCCCGGACGGTTCATTCACCCCTCCACTTT. It is translated as CAIIFSRTVHSPLHF.

The V call is TRBV19, the J call TRBJ2-1, with D tentatively TRBD1 (6 bases). Germline CDR1 is LNHDA and CDR2 is SQIVND (reference sequence). The CDR3 is 16 residues long. Trimming cost V 5 bases and J 6 bases, with 20 bases left between them. The CDR3 is CASSRSGQGFGNEQFF. The DNA for the CDR3 is TGTGCCAGTAGTCGCTCGGGTCAGGGGTTCGGCAATGAGCAGTTCTTC.

V is TRBV6-2 or TRBV6-3 and J is TRBJ2-5; maybe TRBD2 (6 bases). The CDR3 totals 18 residues. Per the germline V gene, CDR1 is MNHEY and CDR2 is SVGEGT. The V end lost 0 bases, the J end lost 2 bases, and 19 bases lay between the germline ends. The CDR3, as DNA: TGTGCCAGCAGTTACTCGCCGTTCCAGCGGGTTACACAAGAGACCCAGTACTTC. Protein product: CASSYSPFQRVTQETQYF.

The chain has TRBV27 and TRBJ1-1; 10 nucleotides match TRBD1. CDR1 and CDR2 (germline): MNHEY, SMNVEV (reference sequence). This CDR3 spans 14 amino acids. With 5 bases clipped from V and 5 bases from J, the junction kept 5 bases outside the gene matches. Here the CDR3 DNA reads TGTGCCAGCAGTAAGGACAGGGGGGGTACTGAAGCTTTCTTT. Its translation: CASSKDRGGTEAFF.

The chain joins TRBV4-1 to TRBJ2-3; D is perhaps TRBD2 (7 bases). With 1 base removed from V and 3 bases from J, the gap between germline ends came to 23 bases. CDR3 length: 19 residues. Germline-derived CDR1 and CDR2 are MGHRA and YSYEKL. The CDR3 DNA reads TGCGCCAGCAGCCAAGGGTTTCGGACCGGGGGGCATGGGACAGATACGCAGTATTTT. Amino acid sequence: CASSQGFRTGGHGTDTQYF.

The chain combines TRBV10-3 with TRBJ1-1; 7 nucleotides match TRBD1. CDR3 size: 14 residues. CDR1 ENHRY and CDR2 SYGVKD come from the germline V gene. V shed 4 bases and J 7 bases; nucleotides not matched to a gene: 9. Here the CDR3 DNA reads TGTGCCATCAGTGCACCGGGACAGAAGTTTGAAGCTTTCTTT. The encoded protein is CAISAPGQKFEAFF.

The chain recombines TRBV11-2 with TRBJ1-1; D possibly corresponds to TRBD1 (5 bases). Between the trimmed V and J ends, which lost 5 bases and 7 bases, there was a span of 11 bases. Germline V gene data show CDR1 as SGHAT and CDR2 as FQNNGV. The CDR3 has 12 residues. CDR3 residues: CASSKGAGEAFF. The CDR3 coding sequence is TGTGCCAGCAGCAAAGGGGCGGGTGAAGCTTTCTTT.

This clone came up once. V is TRBV7-2 and J is TRBJ1-2, with D maybe TRBD1 (6 bases). The V end was cut by 3 bases, the J end by 4 bases, with 15 bases between. CDR1 is SGHTA and CDR2 is FQGNSA in the germline V gene. This CDR3 is 15 amino acids long. CDR3 in amino acids: CASSFAQSRGYGYTF. The CDR3 coding sequence is TGTGCCAGCAGCTTTGCCCAGTCCAGGGGCTATGGCTACACCTTC.

This sequence joins TRBV19 and TRBJ2-7, with D uncertain. CDR3 length equals 13 residues. V lost 0 bases and J lost 3, with 6 bases in between. Germline V gene sequence: CDR1 LNHDA, CDR2 SQIVND (reference sequence). The CDR3 here is CASSIETNYEQYF. CDR3 coding DNA: TGTGCCAGTAGTATAGAGACCAACTACGAGCAGTACTTC.

The chain joins TRBV29-1 to TRBJ1-3; the D is unclear. CDR1 SQVTM and CDR2 ANQGSEA come from the germline V gene. The length of the CDR3 is 12 residues. Trimming pared 4 bases from V and 2 bases from J, leaving 6 bases between. Here the CDR3 DNA reads TGCAGCGTTGGACGAACTGGAAACACCATATATTTT. It specifies CSVGRTGNTIYF.

This sequence joins TRBV7-7 and TRBJ2-5, with D unclear. Germline-derived CDR1 and CDR2 are SSHAT and FNYEAQ (reference sequence). This CDR3 is 14 amino acids long. Deletions cut 4 bases from V and 4 bases from J, with 13 bases between. CDR3 region: CASSSDRVGETQYF. The DNA for the CDR3 is TGTGCCAGCAGCTCCGATCGCGTGGGAGAGACCCAGTACTTC. The complete variable domain, with remaining parts taken from reference TRBV7-7 and TRBJ2-5, reads GAGVSQSPRYKVTKRGQDVTLRCDPISSHATLYWYQQALGQGPEFLTYFNYEAQPDKSGLPSDRFSAERPEGSISTLTIQRTEQRDSAMYRCASSSDRVGETQYFGPGTRLLVL.

The CDR3 sequence is CASSLVGGYSNQPQHF. For the CDR3, the DNA is TGTGCCAGCAGCTTAGTGGGAGGCTATAGCAATCAGCCCCAGCATTTT. The chain is built from TRBV7-2 and TRBJ1-5; D call uncertain. The V and J ends lost 1 base and 0 bases respectively, with 10 bases between them. The length of the CDR3 is 16 residues. Germline V lookup: CDR1 SGHTA, CDR2 FQGNSA.

DNA of the CDR3: TGCGCCAGCAGCTTGTCCGGGGGGGAACTATACGAGCAGTACTTC. Translation gives CASSLSGGELYEQYF. The J gene is TRBJ2-7, the V gene TRBV5-1; TRBD2 matches at 8 bases. The CDR3 loop spans 15 amino acids. After removal of 1 base from V and 4 bases from J, the junction contained 7 bases not matched to a gene. Germline V gene lookup returns CDR1 SGHRS and CDR2 YFSETQ.

The chain couples TRBV2 to TRBJ2-1; D is perhaps TRBD2 (5 bases). The V gene lost 4 bases and the J gene lost 0 bases, with 13 bases spanning the gap. This CDR3 is 16 amino acids long. Germline V gene data show CDR1 as SNHLY and CDR2 as FYNNEI. CDR3 loop: CASSVSSPSSYNEQFF. CDR3 DNA sequence: TGTGCCAGCAGTGTGTCTAGCCCGAGCTCCTACAATGAGCAGTTCTTC.

The CDR3: CASSPNNNEQFF. The DNA of the CDR3 is TGTGCCAGCAGCCCTAATAACAATGAGCAGTTCTTC. The V call is TRBV7-3, the J call TRBJ2-1; D remains unclear. Germline V gives CDR1 SGHTA, CDR2 FQGTGA. V lost 5 bases, J lost 5 bases, and 7 bases lay in between. CDR3 length equals 12 residues.

The V call is TRBV6-5, the J call TRBJ1-2, with a possible D match to TRBD1 (5 bases). The CDR3 extends over 12 amino acids. Germline V gene sequence: CDR1 MNHEY, CDR2 SVGAGI. V was clipped by 11 bases and J by 3 bases, with 13 bases between them. The CDR3 DNA sequence: TGTGCCTCTTCCAGGGCCGACTATGGCTACACCTTC. This codes for CASSRADYGYTF.

The chain has TRBV25-1 and TRBJ2-3; D perhaps matches TRBD2 (5 bases). The CDR3 has 13 residues. Looked up from germline, CDR1 is MGHDK and CDR2 is SYGVNS. V was cut by 7 bases and J by 4 bases, with 12 bases left in between. The CDR3 reads CASNRPGADTQYF. CDR3 bases: TGTGCCAGCAATCGTCCCGGGGCAGATACGCAGTATTTT.